This T cell receptor (beta chain) derives from a study of CD8+CD57+ T cells in acquired aplastic anemia. On the study more broadly: Healthy donors averaged about 10 million reads for CD4+ cells. Study-level points and caveats: With respect to CD8+ Simpson's diversity, patients and controls did not differ significantly. Both patients and controls carried the same twenty-nine CD8+ CDR3 sequences.

V was trimmed by 2 bases and J by 1 base, leaving 20 bases between them. This CDR3 is 17 amino acids long. Germline-derived CDR1 and CDR2 are SQVTM and ANQGSEA. Genomic DNA constituted the template upon which TCR beta VDJ and CDR3 profiling was performed. Each CDR3 protein gets one entry after TCRdb re-called the reads with MiXCR. The top ten clones hold around 2.9% of a sample with about 180,000 distinct CDR3 sequences, 45% to 50% of them seen once. Comments on this clonotype: As yet, its antigen is unknown.

This sequence joins TRBV29-1 and TRBJ1-1, with D perhaps TRBD1 (6 bases). The sequencing sample was made of sorted CD4+, CD8+, or CD8+CD57+ T cells (not recorded which) from PBMCs. This clonotype originated in a human donor in good health. CDR3 loop: CSVETSDRRLQNTEAFF. The CDR3 bases are TGCAGCGTTGAAACCTCGGACAGACGACTTCAGAACACTGAAGCTTTCTTT.